This is a list of T cell receptor beta chains from one sample in a study of control samples from healthy donors and cancer patients. The data were produced by immunoSEQ multiplex PCR, yet TCRdb's version contains in-frame clones alone and is incomplete. The sample includes fewer than 150,000 clones, 91% of them seen just once. Material for sequencing was blood. The receptors were gathered from a woman aged 18-29 years in good health. Each CDR3 is given with its conserved first and last residue. The D gene is left open where the match is weak. Not every row has a clone size; where given, it reads once, few, many or a size class.

d_gene: .
abundance: once
v_gene: TRBV10-3
j_gene: TRBJ2-5
CDR3nt: TGTGCCATCAGAGCCGGGGAGACCCAGTACTTC
CDR3aa: CAIRAGETQYF

d_gene: .
abundance: .
v_gene: TRBV27
j_gene: TRBJ1-6
CDR3nt: TGTGCCAGCAGTTTTCACCGGGAAAGCCATTCACCCCTCCACTTT
CDR3aa: CASSFHRESHSPLHF

d_gene: TRBD1
abundance: .
v_gene: TRBV4-2
j_gene: TRBJ2-7
CDR3nt: TGTGCCAGCAGCCAAGTCAGCTTCAGGACAGGGAACTACGAGCAGTACTTC
CDR3aa: CASSQVSFRTGNYEQYF

d_gene: TRBD1
abundance: .
v_gene: TRBV7-2
j_gene: TRBJ2-7
CDR3nt: TGTGCCAGCAGACACCGGGACAGGGCTGGTTACGAGCAGTACTTC
CDR3aa: CASRHRDRAGYEQYF

d_gene: TRBD1
abundance: .
v_gene: TRBV24-1
j_gene: TRBJ2-3
CDR3nt: TGTGCCACCAGTGATTGGGGGACAGGGTCCACAGATACGCAGTATTTT
CDR3aa: CATSDWGTGSTDTQYF

d_gene: TRBD1
abundance: .
v_gene: TRBV7-6
j_gene: TRBJ2-2
CDR3nt: TGTGCCAGCAGCTTGTACAGGGGGCGAACCGGGGAGCTGTTTTTT
CDR3aa: CASSLYRGRTGELFF

d_gene: .
abundance: .
v_gene: TRBV7-2
j_gene: TRBJ1-3
CDR3nt: TGTGCCAGCAGCTTAGGGGGAGCCGGAAACACCATATATTTT
CDR3aa: CASSLGGAGNTIYF

d_gene: .
abundance: few
v_gene: TRBV24-1
j_gene: TRBJ1-5
CDR3nt: TGTGCCACCAGTGATTCGATGATCAATCAGCCCCAGCATTTT
CDR3aa: CATSDSMINQPQHF

d_gene: TRBD1
abundance: .
v_gene: TRBV29-1
j_gene: TRBJ1-2
CDR3nt: TGCAGCGTTGAAGAAGGGACAGGCTTCTATGGCTACACCTTC
CDR3aa: CSVEEGTGFYGYTF

d_gene: .
abundance: .
v_gene: TRBV19
j_gene: TRBJ1-3
CDR3nt: TGTGCCAGCACTCCTCCGACTTCGGGAAACACCATATATTTT
CDR3aa: CASTPPTSGNTIYF

d_gene: .
abundance: .
v_gene: TRBV11-2
j_gene: TRBJ2-5
CDR3nt: TGTGCCAGCAGCCCCCGTGGCAGCTTGGAGACCCAGTACTTC
CDR3aa: CASSPRGSLETQYF

d_gene: .
abundance: once
v_gene: TRBV7-3
j_gene: TRBJ2-2
CDR3nt: TGTGCCAGCAGCTTCGCACCGGGACAGAACACCGGGGAGCTGTTTTTT
CDR3aa: CASSFAPGQNTGELFF

d_gene: TRBD1
abundance: .
v_gene: TRBV19
j_gene: TRBJ1-1
CDR3nt: TGTGCCAGTAACCCCAGGGGGCGGATGTCGGACACTGAAGCTTTCTTT
CDR3aa: CASNPRGRMSDTEAFF

d_gene: TRBD1
abundance: .
v_gene: TRBV18
j_gene: TRBJ2-3
CDR3nt: TGTGCCAGCTCACCAGCGAGGGGACAGGGACCAGATACGCAGTATTTT
CDR3aa: CASSPARGQGPDTQYF

d_gene: .
abundance: .
v_gene: TRBV7-6
j_gene: TRBJ2-2
CDR3nt: TGTGCCAGCAGCTTTCAGGCAGATAACACCGGGGAGCTGTTTTTT
CDR3aa: CASSFQADNTGELFF

d_gene: .
abundance: .
v_gene: TRBV28
j_gene: TRBJ1-1
CDR3nt: TGTGCCAGCAGTTCCCGCGTCGGGCCGGCTTTCTTT
CDR3aa: CASSSRVGPAFF

d_gene: TRBD2
abundance: .
v_gene: TRBV5-1
j_gene: TRBJ2-1
CDR3nt: TGCGCCAGCAGCTTGGCCCCCTCGGGCGGGGGGGCGGAGGAGCAGTTCTTC
CDR3aa: CASSLAPSGGGAEEQFF

d_gene: .
abundance: .
v_gene: TRBV10-1
j_gene: TRBJ1-5
CDR3nt: TGCGCCAGCAGTGAGTCGTACGAACCGGAGCGACAGCCCCAGCATTTT
CDR3aa: CASSESYEPERQPQHF